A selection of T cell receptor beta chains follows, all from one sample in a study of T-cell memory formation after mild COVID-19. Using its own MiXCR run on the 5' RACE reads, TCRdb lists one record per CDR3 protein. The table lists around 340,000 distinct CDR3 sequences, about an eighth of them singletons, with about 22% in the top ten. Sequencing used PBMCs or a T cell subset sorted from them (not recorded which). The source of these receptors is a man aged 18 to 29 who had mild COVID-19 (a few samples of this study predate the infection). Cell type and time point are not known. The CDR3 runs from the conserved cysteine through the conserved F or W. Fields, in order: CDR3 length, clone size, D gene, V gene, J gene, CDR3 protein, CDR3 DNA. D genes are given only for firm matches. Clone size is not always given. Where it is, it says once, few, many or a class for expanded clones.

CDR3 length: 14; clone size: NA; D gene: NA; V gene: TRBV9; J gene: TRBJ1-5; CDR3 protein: CASSLPPQDGPQHF; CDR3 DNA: TGTGCCAGCAGTCTCCCCCCCCAAGACGGGCCCCAGCATTTT
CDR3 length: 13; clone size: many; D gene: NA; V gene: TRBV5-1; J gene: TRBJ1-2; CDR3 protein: CASSLMGDYGYTF; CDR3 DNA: TGCGCCAGCAGCTTAATGGGGGACTATGGCTACACCTTC
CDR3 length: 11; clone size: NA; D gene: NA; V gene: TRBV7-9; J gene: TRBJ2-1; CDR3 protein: CASSLFTEQFF; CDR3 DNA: TGTGCCAGCAGCTTGTTTACTGAGCAGTTCTTC
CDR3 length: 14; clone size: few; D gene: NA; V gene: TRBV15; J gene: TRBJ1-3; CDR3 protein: CATSRGDAGNTIYF; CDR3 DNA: TGTGCCACCAGCAGAGGGGACGCTGGAAACACCATATATTTT
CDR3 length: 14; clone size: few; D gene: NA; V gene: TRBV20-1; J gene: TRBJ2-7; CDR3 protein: CSALGGDNPYEQYF; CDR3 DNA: TGCAGTGCTCTGGGGGGGGACAACCCCTACGAGCAGTACTTC
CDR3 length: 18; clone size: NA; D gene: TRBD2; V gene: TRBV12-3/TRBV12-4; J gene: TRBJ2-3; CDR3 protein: CASSLVRLAGDRTDTQYF; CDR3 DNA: TGTGCCAGCAGTTTAGTAAGGCTAGCGGGGGACCGCACAGATACGCAGTATTTT
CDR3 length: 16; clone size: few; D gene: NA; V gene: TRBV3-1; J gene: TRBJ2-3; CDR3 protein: CASSQDRPLGTDTQYF; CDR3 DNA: TGTGCCAGCAGCCAAGATCGGCCTCTAGGCACAGATACGCAGTATTTT
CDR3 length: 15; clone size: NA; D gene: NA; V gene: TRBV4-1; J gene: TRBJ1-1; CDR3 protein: CASSQVAVGNTEAFF; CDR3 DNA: TGCGCCAGCAGCCAAGTGGCAGTGGGAAACACTGAAGCTTTCTTT
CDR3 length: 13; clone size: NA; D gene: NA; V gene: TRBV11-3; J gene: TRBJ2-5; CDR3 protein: CASSLRHSETQYF; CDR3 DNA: TGTGCCAGCAGCCTCCGACACTCCGAGACCCAGTACTTC
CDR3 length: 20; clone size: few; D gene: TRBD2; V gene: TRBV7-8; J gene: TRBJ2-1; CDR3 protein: CASSLGRLAGVTSSYNEQFF; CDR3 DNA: TGTGCCAGCAGCCTCGGCCGACTAGCGGGGGTCACGAGCTCCTACAATGAGCAGTTCTTC
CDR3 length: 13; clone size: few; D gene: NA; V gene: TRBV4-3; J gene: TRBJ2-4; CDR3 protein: CASSLDLGNIQYF; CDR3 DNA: TGCGCCAGCAGCCTCGACCTGGGGAACATTCAGTACTTC
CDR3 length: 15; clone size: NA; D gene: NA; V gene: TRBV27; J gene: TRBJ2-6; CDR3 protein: CASSLSRAGANVLTF; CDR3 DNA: TGTGCCAGCAGTTTATCAAGGGCTGGGGCCAACGTCCTGACTTTC
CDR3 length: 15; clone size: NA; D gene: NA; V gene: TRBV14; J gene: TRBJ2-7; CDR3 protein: CASSLRLAAGYEQYF; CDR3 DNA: TGTGCCAGCAGCCTCAGATTAGCGGCCGGCTACGAGCAGTACTTC
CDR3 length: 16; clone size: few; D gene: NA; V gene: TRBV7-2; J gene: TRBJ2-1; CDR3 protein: CASSSSLLAGGGEQFF; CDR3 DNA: TGTGCCAGCAGCTCCTCCCTACTCGCCGGTGGGGGTGAGCAGTTCTTC
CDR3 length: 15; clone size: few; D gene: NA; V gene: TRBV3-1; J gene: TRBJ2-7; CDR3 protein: CASSQEAQGPYEQYF; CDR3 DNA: TGTGCCAGCAGCCAAGAAGCGCAGGGACCCTACGAGCAGTACTTC
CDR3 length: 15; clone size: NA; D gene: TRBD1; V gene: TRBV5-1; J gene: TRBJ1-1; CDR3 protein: CASSLVGQRNTEAFF; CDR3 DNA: TGCGCCAGCAGCTTGGTGGGACAGAGGAACACTGAAGCTTTCTTT
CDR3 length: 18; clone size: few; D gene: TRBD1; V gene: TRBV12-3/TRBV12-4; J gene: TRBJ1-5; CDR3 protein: CASSRVHGQGLLNQPQHF; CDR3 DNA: TGTGCCAGCAGTAGGGTACATGGACAGGGCCTTTTAAATCAGCCCCAGCATTTT
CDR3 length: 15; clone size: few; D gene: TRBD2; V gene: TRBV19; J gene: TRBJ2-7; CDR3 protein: CASGLAGVPQGEQYF; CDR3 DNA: TGTGCCAGTGGACTAGCGGGGGTTCCCCAGGGCGAGCAGTACTTC
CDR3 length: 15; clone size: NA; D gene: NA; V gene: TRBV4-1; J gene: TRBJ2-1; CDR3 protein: CASSQDGADYNEQFF; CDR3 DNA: TGCGCCAGCAGCCAAGATGGGGCAGACTACAATGAGCAGTTCTTC
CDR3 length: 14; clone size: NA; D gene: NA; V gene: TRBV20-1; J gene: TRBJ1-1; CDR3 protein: CSARRGNTNTEAFF; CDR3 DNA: TGCAGTGCTAGGAGGGGCAACACGAACACTGAAGCTTTCTTT